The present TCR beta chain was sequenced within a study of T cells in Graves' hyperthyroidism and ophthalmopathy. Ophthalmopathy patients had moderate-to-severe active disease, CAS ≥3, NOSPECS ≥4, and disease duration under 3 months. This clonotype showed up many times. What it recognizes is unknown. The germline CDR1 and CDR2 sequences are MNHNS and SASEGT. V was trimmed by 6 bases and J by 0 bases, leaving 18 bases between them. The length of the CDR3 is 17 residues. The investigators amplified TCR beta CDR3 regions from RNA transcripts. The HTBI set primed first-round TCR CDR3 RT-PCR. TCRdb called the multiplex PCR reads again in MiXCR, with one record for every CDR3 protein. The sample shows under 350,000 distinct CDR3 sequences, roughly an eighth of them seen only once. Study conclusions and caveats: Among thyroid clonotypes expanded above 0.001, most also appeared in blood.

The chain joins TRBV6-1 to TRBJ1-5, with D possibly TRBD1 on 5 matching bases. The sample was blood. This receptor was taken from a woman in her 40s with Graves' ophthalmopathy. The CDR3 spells CASRRAREPHSNQPQHF. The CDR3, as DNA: TGTGCCAGCAGGCGGGCCAGGGAGCCACATAGCAATCAGCCCCAGCATTTT.